The T cell receptor beta chain described here comes from a study of T-cell reconstitution after alpha-beta-depleted transplantation in children (dated by TCRdb to 2016 to 2017). Notes on the research overall: Using TCR repertoire profiling, the study followed T-cell immune reconstitution in a quantitative way in children after TCRalphabeta/CD19-depleted allogeneic hematopoietic cell transplantation.

The label giving this sample's treatment or condition can be read as: allogeneic hematopoietic cell transplantation with graft depleted of TCRalphabeta T cells and CD19 B cells. Transplant recipients were children who received TCRalphabeta/CD19-depleted allogeneic hematopoietic cell grafts. Study-wide conclusions, independent of this receptor: In some patients, the high TCRbeta diversity seen at day 60 was put down to recipient T cells and intrathymic progenitors that had survived conditioning. The apparently early alphabetaT-cell count recovery about two months after transplant was reportedly dependent on only several hundred rapidly expanded clones derived from non-depleted graft cells. Over the following months the frequencies of hyperexpanded clones went down, and after one year T-cell counts and TCRbeta diversity were mostly credited to newly produced T cells.

Taken from the germline V gene (reference sequence), the CDR1 and CDR2 loops are DFQATT and SNEGSKA. The CDR3 spans 16 residues, from the cysteine through the phenylalanine. Left in the record is the CDR3 DNA by itself, 48 bases read in frame from the first base. Compared with germline, V lacks 0 bases and J lacks 2 bases; bases without a gene match: 6. This clonotype was counted ten times or more. The antigen this receptor binds is unknown. Within one base of it there is no much larger clone, and no base qualities were kept. The library was prepared using PCR. Sequenced on an Illumina HiSeq 2500. TCR libraries were prepared with molecular barcoding, using unique molecular identifiers to normalize TCRbeta repertoire quantification. TCRdb trimmed public reads at Q25 via fastp, called clones via MiXCR and kept in-frame beta chains. Each CDR3 protein appears once, grouped with its most common genes and DNA. A total of 330,000 or so distinct CDR3 sequences appear in this sample, about 9.4% of them only once. The ten largest clones add up to approximately 7.6% of the sample.

The material sequenced was PBMCs, taken before TCRalphabeta/CD19-depleted stem cell transplant. The TCR originated in a boy under two years old with acute myeloid leukemia, due to receive a stem cell transplant. Recombination linked TRBV20-1 to TRBJ1-1; 10 junctional bases match TRBD1. The sequenced DNA: TGCAGTGCTAGAGATATGGACAGGGGGTCCAACACTGAAGCTTTCTTT. This codes for CSARDMDRGSNTEAFF.